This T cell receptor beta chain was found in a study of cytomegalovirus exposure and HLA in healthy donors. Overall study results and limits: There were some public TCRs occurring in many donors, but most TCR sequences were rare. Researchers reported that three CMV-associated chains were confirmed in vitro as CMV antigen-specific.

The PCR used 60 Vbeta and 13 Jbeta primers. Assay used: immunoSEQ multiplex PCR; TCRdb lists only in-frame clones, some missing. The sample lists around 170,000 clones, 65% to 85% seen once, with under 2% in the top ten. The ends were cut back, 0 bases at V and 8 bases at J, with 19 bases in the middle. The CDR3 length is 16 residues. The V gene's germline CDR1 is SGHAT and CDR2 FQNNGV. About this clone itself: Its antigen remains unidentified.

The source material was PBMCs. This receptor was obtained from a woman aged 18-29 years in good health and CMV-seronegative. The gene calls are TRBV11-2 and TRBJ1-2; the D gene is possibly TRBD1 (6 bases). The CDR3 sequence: CASSLEGSGQRMGYTF. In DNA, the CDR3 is TGTGCCAGCAGCTTAGAAGGGTCGGGACAAAGGATGGGCTACACCTTC.